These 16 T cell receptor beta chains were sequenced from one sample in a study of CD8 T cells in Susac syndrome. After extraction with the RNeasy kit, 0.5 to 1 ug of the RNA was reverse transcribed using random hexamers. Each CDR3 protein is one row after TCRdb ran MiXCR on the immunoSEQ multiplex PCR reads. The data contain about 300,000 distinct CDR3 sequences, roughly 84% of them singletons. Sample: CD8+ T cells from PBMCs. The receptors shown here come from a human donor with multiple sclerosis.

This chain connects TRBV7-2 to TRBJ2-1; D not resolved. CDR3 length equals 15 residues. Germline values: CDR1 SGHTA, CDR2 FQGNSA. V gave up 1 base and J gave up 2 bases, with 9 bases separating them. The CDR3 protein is CASSLGERAYNEQFF. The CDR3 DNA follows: TGTGCCAGCAGCTTAGGAGAGAGAGCCTACAATGAGCAGTTCTTC.

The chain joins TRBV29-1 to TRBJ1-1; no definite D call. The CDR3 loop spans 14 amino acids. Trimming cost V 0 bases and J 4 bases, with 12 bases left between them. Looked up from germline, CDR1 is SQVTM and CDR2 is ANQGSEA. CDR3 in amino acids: CSVEDLGKSTEAFF. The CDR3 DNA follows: TGCAGCGTTGAAGATCTTGGTAAGAGCACTGAAGCTTTCTTT.

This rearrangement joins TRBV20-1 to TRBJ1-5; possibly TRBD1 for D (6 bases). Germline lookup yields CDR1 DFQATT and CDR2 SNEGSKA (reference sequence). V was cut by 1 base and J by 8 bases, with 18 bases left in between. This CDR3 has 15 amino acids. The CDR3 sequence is CSARVGTPRGEPQHF. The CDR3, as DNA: TGCAGTGCTAGAGTCGGGACACCCCGTGGGGAGCCCCAGCATTTT.

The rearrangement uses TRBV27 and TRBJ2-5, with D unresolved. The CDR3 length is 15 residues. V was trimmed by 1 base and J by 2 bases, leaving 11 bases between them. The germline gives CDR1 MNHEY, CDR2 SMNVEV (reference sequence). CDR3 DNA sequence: TGTGCCAGCAGTTTATGGGCGGAAGGTCAAGAGACCCAGTACTTC. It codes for CASSLWAEGQETQYF.

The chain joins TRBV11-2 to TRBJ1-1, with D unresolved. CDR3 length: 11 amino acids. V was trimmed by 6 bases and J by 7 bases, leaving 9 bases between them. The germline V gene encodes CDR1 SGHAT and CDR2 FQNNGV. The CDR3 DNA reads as TGTGCCAGCAGTTTACTGCTTGAAGCTTTCTTT. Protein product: CASSLLLEAFF.

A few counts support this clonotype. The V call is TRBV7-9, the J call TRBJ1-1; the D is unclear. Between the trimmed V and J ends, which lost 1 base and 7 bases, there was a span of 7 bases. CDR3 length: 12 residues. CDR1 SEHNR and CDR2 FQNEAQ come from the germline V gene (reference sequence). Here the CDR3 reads CASSLGNGEAFF. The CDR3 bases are TGTGCCAGCAGCTTAGGCAACGGTGAAGCTTTCTTT.

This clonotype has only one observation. CDR3 amino acids: CASSPVGRAYEQYF. DNA of the CDR3: TGTGCCAGCAGCCCCGTGGGGCGGGCATACGAGCAGTACTTC. This rearrangement joins TRBV7-9 to TRBJ2-7; the D call may be TRBD1 or TRBD2 (5 bases each). V was pared by 5 bases and J by 4 bases, with 15 bases between. The CDR3 is 14 amino acids. Looked up from germline, CDR1 is SEHNR and CDR2 is FQNEAQ (reference sequence).

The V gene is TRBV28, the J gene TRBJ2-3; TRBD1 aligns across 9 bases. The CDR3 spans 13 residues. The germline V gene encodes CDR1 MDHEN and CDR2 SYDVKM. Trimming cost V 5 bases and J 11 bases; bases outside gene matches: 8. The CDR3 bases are TGTGCCAGCAGTAAGGACAGGGGCAAGGGGCAGTATTTT. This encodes CASSKDRGKGQYF.

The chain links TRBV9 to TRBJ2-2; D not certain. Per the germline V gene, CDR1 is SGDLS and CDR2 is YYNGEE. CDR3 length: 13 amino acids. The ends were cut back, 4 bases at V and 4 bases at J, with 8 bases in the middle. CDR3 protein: CASSPPVTGELFF. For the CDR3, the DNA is TGTGCCAGCAGCCCCCCGGTCACCGGGGAGCTGTTTTTT.

The CDR3 nucleotides are TGCGCCAGCAGCCCTGAAGAGACTAGCGGGAGAGGTGAGCAGTTCTTC. Amino acid sequence: CASSPEETSGRGEQFF. The V gene is TRBV5-1, the J gene TRBJ2-1; TRBD2 matches 12 bases. CDR3 length equals 16 residues. Germline V lookup: CDR1 SGHRS, CDR2 YFSETQ. V dropped 4 bases and J dropped 9; count of bases not matched to a gene: 11.

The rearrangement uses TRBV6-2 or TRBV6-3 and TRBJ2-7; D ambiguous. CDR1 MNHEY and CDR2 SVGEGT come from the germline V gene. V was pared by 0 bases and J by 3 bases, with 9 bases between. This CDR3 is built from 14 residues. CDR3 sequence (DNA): TGTGCCAGCAGTTACTCGATTACCGGCTACGAGCAGTACTTC. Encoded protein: CASSYSITGYEQYF.

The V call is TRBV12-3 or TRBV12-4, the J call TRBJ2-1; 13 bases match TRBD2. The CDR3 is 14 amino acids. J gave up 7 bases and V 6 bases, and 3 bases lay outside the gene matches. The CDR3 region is CASSRTSGRNEQFF. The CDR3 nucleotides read TGTGCCAGCAGCCGGACTAGCGGGAGAAATGAGCAGTTCTTC.

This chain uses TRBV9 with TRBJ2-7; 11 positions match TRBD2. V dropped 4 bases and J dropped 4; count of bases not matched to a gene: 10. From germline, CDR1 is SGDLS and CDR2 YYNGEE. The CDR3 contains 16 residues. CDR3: CASSSRLAGRKYEQYF. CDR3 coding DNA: TGTGCCAGCAGCTCAAGACTAGCGGGAAGGAAGTACGAGCAGTACTTC.

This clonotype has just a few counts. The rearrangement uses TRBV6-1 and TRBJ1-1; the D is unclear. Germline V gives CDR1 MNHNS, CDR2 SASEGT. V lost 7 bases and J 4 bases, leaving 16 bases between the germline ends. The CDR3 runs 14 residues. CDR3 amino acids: CASTQVVRGTEAFF. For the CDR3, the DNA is TGTGCCAGCACCCAAGTCGTCAGAGGCACTGAAGCTTTCTTT.

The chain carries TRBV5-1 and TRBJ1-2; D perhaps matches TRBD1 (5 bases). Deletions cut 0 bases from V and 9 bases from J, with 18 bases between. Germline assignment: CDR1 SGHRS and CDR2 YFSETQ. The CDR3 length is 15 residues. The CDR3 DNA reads TGCGCCAGCAGCTTGGACAGGAGATCGGGAAGGCGCTACACCTTC. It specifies CASSLDRRSGRRYTF.

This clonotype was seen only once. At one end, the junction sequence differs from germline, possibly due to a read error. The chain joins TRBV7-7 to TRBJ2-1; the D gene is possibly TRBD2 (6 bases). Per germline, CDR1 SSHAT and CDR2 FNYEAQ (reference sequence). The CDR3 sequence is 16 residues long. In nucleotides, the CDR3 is TGTGCTAGCAGCTTAGGACCCGGGACTGGGAACAATGAGCAGTTCTTC. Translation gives CASSLGPGTGNNEQFF.